This T cell receptor (beta chain) was obtained from a study of early stage breast cancer tumors (dated by TCRdb to about 2017). At the level of the whole study: Of the 16 invasive breast tumors, around twelve were found to be estrogen receptor-positive, progesterone receptor-positive and HER2-negative. A total of 2,651,842 templates, representing under 1.1 million unique clonotypes, were detected across all samples. About 65% of the 12 ER+/PR+/HER2- tumors were invasive ductal carcinomas, while the other four were invasive lobular carcinomas. The average read coverage per sample was roughly 9.5-fold.

V is shortened by 3 bases, J by 0 bases, and the region joining them spans 12 bases. From its cysteine to its phenylalanine, the CDR3 spans 17 amino acids. Kept here is only the CDR3 DNA, which spans 51 bases and is read in frame from base 1. The germline V gene yields KGHSH for CDR1 and LQKENI for CDR2. Dicing about 18-55 mg of tumor tissue typically gave a DNA yield of more than 3 ug. The study profiled bulk TCR beta-chain repertoires in matched peripheral blood, tumor and adjacent normal breast tissue taken from approximately 16 patients with early-stage breast cancer. Following resection, visually identified tumor tissue was excised and transferred into prechilled RNAlater. A TissueLyser II was used to homogenize diced tumor tissue (roughly 20-55 mg) in RLTplus buffer containing beta-mercaptoethanol and antifoaming agent. Genomic DNA was extracted with the Qiagen AllPrep DNA/RNA Mini kit. Remarks on this clone: The clone's antigen remains unknown. One base away there is no much larger clone; base qualities are not given.

What the work shows at the level of the full study, not this receptor alone: Enriched TCRB sequences shared across patients were mostly commonly generated sequences, unlikely to play an important role in the tumor microenvironment. The small cohort size prevented analysis by tumor subtype. Tumors showed about 2.4-fold higher T cell density and higher clonality than adjacent normal breast tissue. Repertoires from blood and normal breast were more alike than repertoires from blood and tumor, and in about 85% of the 16 patients, comparing each tissue with blood separated tumor from normal. Chain pairing and functional markers such as CD4, CD8 and FOXP3 were missed by bulk genomic DNA sequencing of unsorted cells.

Each sample was amplified as two independent genomic DNA replicates: roughly 0.5 ug for blood and approximately 1.5 ug for tumor or normal breast. TCRB sequencing of genomic DNA was carried out with the ImmunoSeq Intro kit according to the manufacturer's instructions. Multiplex PCR ran roughly 30 cycles with proprietary primers and spike-in control sequences for absolute quantification. Single-end 150-bp reads were used to sequence an 87-bp fragment covering the CDR3 and the flanking V and J genes. Each lane of an Illumina MiSeq using version 3.0 chemistry carried seven multiplexed samples, with two replicates per sample. Processing in the source paper ran as follows. Raw data were processed by the vendor's proprietary pipeline, with both replicates merged into one result per sample. Productive rearrangements sharing the V-gene family, CDR3 amino acid sequence and J-gene segment were defined as clonotypes. Clonality was computed as 1 minus the normalized Shannon entropy (Pielou evenness) of TCRB abundances. T cell density was estimated by dividing total templates by the number of input cells inferred from the DNA input amount. Recon was used with default parameters to estimate total repertoire diversity and clonality. Clonotypes with over 0.1% abundance in tumor and at least 32-fold higher abundance in tumor than in normal breast were defined as tumor-enriched. Drawn from immuneACCESS, this table holds only the in-frame rearrangements with V and J called that TCRdb kept. Clones are partly lost; checked studies trace under half to an unresolved V gene and leave the rest unexplained. That table is the source of V, J and clone size, and D and trimming were worked out from the DNA. Across this sample there are 4,000 or so clones, with 65% to 80% seen only once. More than 15% of the sample is in the top ten clones.

This sequence uses TRBV18 and TRBJ2-6, with the D gene call left open. This sequence originates from a person aged 40-50 years with breast cancer. Sequences were obtained from breast tumor tissue. The nucleotide sequence reads TGTGCCAGCTCACCTGTCCTTCGAAACTCTGGGGCCAACGTCCTGACTTTC. It translates to CASSPVLRNSGANVLTF.